A single sample gave rise to the 23 T cell receptor beta chains below, sequenced in a study of T cell responses to AZD1222 COVID-19 vaccine. Repertoires were generated with immunoSEQ multiplex PCR, while TCRdb's copy carries only in-frame clones and drops some. The table shows around 130,000 clones, with 80% to 90% occurring only once. Sequencing used peripheral blood, obtained 28 days after the second AZD1222 dose. The receptors were sampled from an adult who received the AZD1222 COVID-19 vaccine.

This clone was picked up a small number of times. V and J are TRBV19 and TRBJ1-5; D might be TRBD1 (5 bases). Germline V gene sequence: CDR1 LNHDA, CDR2 SQIVND (reference sequence). Trimming took 0 bases from V and 6 from J, leaving 12 bases between them. The CDR3 has 15 residues. CDR3 loop: CASSIEGGYGQPQHF. In nucleotides, the CDR3 is TGTGCCAGTAGTATAGAGGGGGGTTATGGTCAGCCCCAGCATTTT.

The V call is TRBV7-9, the J call TRBJ2-2; D not certain. Per the germline V gene, CDR1 is SEHNR and CDR2 is FQNEAQ (reference sequence). This CDR3 has 13 amino acids. Trimming left V 8 bases short and J 7 bases short, with 14 bases between. This CDR3 is CASGVQVVGELFF. The CDR3 DNA follows: TGTGCCAGCGGGGTCCAAGTGGTCGGGGAGCTGTTTTTT.

The chain links TRBV12-5 to TRBJ2-7; no reliable D call. V shed 0 bases and J shed 7 bases, with 19 bases lying between them. The CDR3 is 16 amino acids. Germline V lookup: CDR1 LGHNT, CDR2 FRNRAP. DNA of the CDR3: TGTGCTAGTGGTTTGGTACTGACCGCCACTCCCCCGGAGCAGTACTTC. Translated, it gives CASGLVLTATPPEQYF.

The V gene is TRBV18, the J gene TRBJ2-5; D is ambiguous. Germline V gene sequence: CDR1 KGHSH, CDR2 LQKENI. The length of the CDR3 is 14 residues. The ends were cut back, 2 bases at V and 4 bases at J, with 11 bases in the middle. The CDR3 loop reads CASSPRSAPETQYF. The CDR3 DNA reads TGTGCCAGCTCACCAAGGTCTGCACCAGAGACCCAGTACTTC.

The rearrangement uses TRBV29-1 and TRBJ2-1, with 13 bases fitting TRBD2. Germline-derived CDR1 and CDR2 are SQVTM and ANQGSEA. Unmatched junction bases numbered 7, after V lost 8 bases and J lost 9 bases. The CDR3 sequence is 13 residues long. CDR3: CSSGTSGAREQFF. For the CDR3, the DNA is TGCAGCAGCGGGACTAGCGGGGCTCGTGAGCAGTTCTTC.

This clone is a singleton in its sample. The chain uses TRBV2 and TRBJ2-1; D gene ambiguous. Trimming removed 7 bases at V and 3 bases at J, with 7 bases between. The CDR3 is made up of 12 amino acids. Looked up from germline, CDR1 is SNHLY and CDR2 is FYNNEI. The CDR3 DNA follows: TGTGCCAGCAACACGGGCTACAATGAGCAGTTCTTC. Its protein product is CASNTGYNEQFF.

The V gene is TRBV5-5, the J gene TRBJ1-1; 8 bases match TRBD1. The CDR3 extends over 15 amino acids. V shed 0 bases, J shed 4 bases, and the junction held 5 bases outside the gene matches. Germline V gives CDR1 SGHKS, CDR2 YYEKEE (reference sequence). CDR3 sequence reads: CASSLALTGGTEAFF. As DNA, the CDR3 is TGTGCCAGCAGCTTGGCCTTAACAGGGGGCACTGAAGCTTTCTTT.

The V and J genes are TRBV10-2 and TRBJ1-1; 10 positions match TRBD1. This CDR3 contains 14 residues. The V segment lost 7 bases and the J segment 4 bases; nucleotides outside the gene matches: 6. Germline loops: CDR1 WSHSY, CDR2 SAAADI. The CDR3 bases are TGCGCCAGCACTTGGGGACAGGGGAGCACTGAAGCTTTCTTT. Residues: CASTWGQGSTEAFF.

This chain links TRBV6-5 with TRBJ2-5; TRBD1 aligns across 9 bases. Germline V gene lookup returns CDR1 MNHEY and CDR2 SVGAGI. V lost 11 bases to trimming and J lost 5 bases; unmatched junction nucleotides: 9. The CDR3 is 13 amino acids. DNA for the CDR3: TGTGCCGGAGACAGGGGGTTCAGGGAGACCCAGTACTTC. Translation: CAGDRGFRETQYF.

This clone appeared a single time. The chain has TRBV5-6 and TRBJ1-3; possible D gene TRBD1, 5 bases. The V gene's germline CDR1 is SGHDT and CDR2 YYEEEE. The CDR3 is made up of 13 amino acids. The V end was cut by 1 base, the J end by 7 bases, with 9 bases between. The CDR3 DNA sequence: TGTGCCAGCAGCTTGTTTCGGGGGAACACCATATATTTT. Protein product: CASSLFRGNTIYF.

The rearrangement joins TRBV6-2 or TRBV6-3 to TRBJ1-5; D not certain. CDR3 length equals 13 residues. V gave up 2 bases and J gave up 4 bases, with 6 bases separating them. Germline-derived CDR1 and CDR2 are MNHEY and SVGEGT. CDR3 protein: CASSYIRNQPQHF. DNA for the CDR3: TGTGCCAGCAGTTACATCCGAAATCAGCCCCAGCATTTT.

The V call is TRBV27, the J call TRBJ2-2; perhaps D is TRBD1 or TRBD2 (5 bases each). Germline CDR1 MNHEY, CDR2 SMNVEV (reference sequence). Between the trimmed V and J ends, which lost 3 bases and 3 bases, there was a span of 11 bases. The CDR3 covers 15 residues. CDR3: CASSFLQGDTGELFF. In DNA form, the CDR3 reads TGTGCCAGCAGTTTTCTGCAGGGAGACACCGGGGAGCTGTTTTTT.

This sequence joins TRBV4-1 and TRBJ2-1; 10 bases are shared with TRBD2. Germline V lookup: CDR1 MGHRA, CDR2 YSYEKL. Trimming cost V 1 base and J 8 bases; bases outside gene matches: 11. The CDR3 loop spans 17 amino acids. The CDR3 DNA follows: TGCGCCAGCAGCCAAGGGCGGGGACTAGCGTTAGGCTATGAGCAGTTCTTC. This codes for CASSQGRGLALGYEQFF.

The gene calls are TRBV6-2 or TRBV6-3 and TRBJ2-1; 7 nucleotides agree with TRBD2. The germline V gene encodes CDR1 MNHEY and CDR2 SVGEGT. The CDR3 consists of 14 residues. Unmatched junction bases numbered 2, after V lost 1 base and J lost 5 bases. The CDR3 region has the DNA TGTGCCAGCAGTTACTGGCGGGGGAACAATGAGCAGTTCTTC. It codes for CASSYWRGNNEQFF.

The chain recombines TRBV9 with TRBJ2-7; 11 bases line up with TRBD1. J gave up 1 base and V 3 bases, and 3 bases lay outside the gene matches. The CDR3 length is 15 residues. CDR1 is SGDLS and CDR2 is YYNGEE in the germline V gene. The CDR3 sequence is CASSAGQGASYEQYF. The CDR3 region has the DNA TGTGCCAGCAGCGCCGGACAGGGGGCTTCCTACGAGCAGTACTTC.

This sequence joins TRBV11-2 and TRBJ1-4; D is perhaps TRBD1 (5 bases). Trimming pared 5 bases from V and 5 bases from J, leaving 12 bases between. Germline V gives CDR1 SGHAT, CDR2 FQNNGV. The CDR3 runs 14 residues. This CDR3 is CASSLPGENEKLFF. The DNA for the CDR3 is TGTGCCAGCAGCCTGCCGGGGGAGAATGAAAAACTGTTTTTT.

V and J are TRBV2 and TRBJ1-5, with D unclear. From germline, CDR1 is SNHLY and CDR2 FYNNEI. Trimming took off 5 bases at V and 0 bases at J, with 8 bases between the two ends. The CDR3 has 14 amino acids. CDR3 in DNA: TGTGCCAGCAGTTTAAGACCTAGCAATCAGCCCCAGCATTTT. It specifies CASSLRPSNQPQHF.

The chain's CDR3 is CASSQVAWGDSDNEQFF. CDR3 coding DNA: TGTGCCAGCAGCCAAGTTGCATGGGGGGATTCCGACAATGAGCAGTTCTTC. The rearrangement links TRBV4-2 to TRBJ2-1; a possible D gene is TRBD2 (6 bases). The V gene lost 1 base and the J gene lost 5 bases, with 18 bases spanning the gap. Germline V gives CDR1 LGHNA, CDR2 YNFKEQ. The CDR3 is 17 amino acids.

The chain is built from TRBV6-6 and TRBJ1-2; D is ambiguous. Germline V gives CDR1 MNHNY, CDR2 SVGAGI (reference sequence). Trimming cost V 6 bases and J 2 bases, with 10 bases left between them. The CDR3 is made up of 13 amino acids. CDR3 in DNA: TGTGCCAGCAGCAGTGGCAGAAACTATGGCTACACCTTC. Amino acids: CASSSGRNYGYTF.

The genes are TRBV18 and TRBJ1-1, with D perhaps matching TRBD1 (6 bases). The germline CDR1 and CDR2 sequences are KGHSH and LQKENI. The CDR3 totals 12 residues. V was cut by 3 bases and J by 7 bases, with 9 bases left in between. This CDR3 is CASSPLDSEAFF. The CDR3 DNA sequence: TGTGCCAGCTCACCTTTGGACAGTGAAGCTTTCTTT.

The chain has TRBV24-1 and TRBJ1-5; D not certain. The length of the CDR3 is 11 residues. Trimming shortened V by 12 bases and J by 2 bases, and 7 bases separated the two germline ends. CDR1 KGHDR and CDR2 SFDVKD come from the germline V gene. CDR3 bases: TGTGCCCACCAGGGCAATCAGCCCCAGCATTTT. Its translation: CAHQGNQPQHF.

In DNA, the CDR3 is TGTGCCAGTAGTCCTCTTGCGTTCTCCTACGAGCAGTACTTC. Its protein product is CASSPLAFSYEQYF. The V and J genes are TRBV19 and TRBJ2-7; D remains ambiguous. Trimming stripped 5 bases from V and 0 bases from J, with 11 bases between. Germline assignment: CDR1 LNHDA and CDR2 SQIVND (reference sequence). The CDR3 runs 14 residues.

The CDR3, as DNA: TGCGCCAGCAGGTCCCACCCGGCTAGCGGCGAGCAGTACTTC. It encodes CASRSHPASGEQYF. This sequence joins TRBV5-1 and TRBJ2-7, with 7 positions matching TRBD2. From germline, CDR1 is SGHRS and CDR2 YFSETQ. CDR3 length equals 14 residues. Trimming took 5 bases from V and 6 from J; bases not matched to a gene: 11.